The 8 T cell receptor beta chains presented below share a single source sample, sequenced in a study of T cells in Graves' hyperthyroidism and ophthalmopathy. The CDR3 regions of TCR beta were amplified from RNA transcripts. First-round RT-PCR with HTBI primers amplified the TCR CDR3 region. Via MiXCR, TCRdb re-called the multiplex PCR reads, giving one row per CDR3 protein. This table holds hundreds of thousands of distinct CDR3 sequences, roughly 14% found once. Material: blood. The receptors originated from a man aged 18 to 30 with Graves' ophthalmopathy.

This clonotype was seen repeatedly, ten times or more. This chain links TRBV7-9 with TRBJ2-1, with TRBD1 matching over 8 bases. Trimming removed 4 bases from V and 0 bases from J; junction bases left unmatched: 8. Germline V gene sequence: CDR1 SEHNR, CDR2 FQNEAQ (reference sequence). This CDR3 spans 17 amino acids. In DNA form, the CDR3 reads TGTGCCAGCAGCTACTCACAGGGGGGAGACTCCTACAATGAGCAGTTCTTC. Translated: CASSYSQGGDSYNEQFF.

In the case of this clonotype: The junction does not match germline at one end; this may be a read error. This sequence joins TRBV7-9 and TRBJ2-7, with no clear D. The CDR3 spans 13 residues. Germline V gene lookup returns CDR1 SEHNR and CDR2 FQNEAQ (reference sequence). CDR3 in amino acids: CASSLGSSYGQYF. The CDR3 nucleotides are TGTGCCAGCAGCTTAGGCAGCTCCTACGGGCAGTACTTC.

The rearrangement joins TRBV19 to TRBJ2-1; D ambiguous. The CDR3 runs to 12 residues. The germline gives CDR1 LNHDA, CDR2 SQIVND (reference sequence). V dropped 7 bases and J dropped 4 bases, with 8 bases sitting between them. Written as DNA, the CDR3 is TGTGCCAGTACTGTCGGGTACAATGAGCAGTTCTTC. Encoded protein: CASTVGYNEQFF.

The gene calls are TRBV6-1 and TRBJ2-2, with D tentatively TRBD1 or TRBD2 (5 bases each). Germline-derived CDR1 and CDR2 are MNHNS and SASEGT. V was pared by 7 bases and J by 1 base, with 16 bases between. The CDR3 covers 16 residues. The DNA of the CDR3 is TGTGCCAGCACCTTAGGACTGGGGGAGAACACCGGGGAGCTGTTTTTT. Residues: CASTLGLGENTGELFF.

This clonotype came up a few times. V and J are TRBV3-1 and TRBJ1-4; D unclear. Trimming cost V 4 bases and J 5 bases, with 14 bases left between them. Germline V gene sequence: CDR1 LGHDT, CDR2 YNNKEL (reference sequence). CDR3 size: 15 residues. CDR3 coding DNA: TGTGCCAGCAGCCCCAGTACCGGGTTCAATGAAAAACTGTTTTTT. This sequence encodes CASSPSTGFNEKLFF.

This chain connects TRBV19 to TRBJ2-5; possibly TRBD2 for D (6 bases). The CDR3 spans 15 residues. V was trimmed by 1 base and J by 4 bases, leaving 13 bases between them. Germline V gene data show CDR1 as LNHDA and CDR2 as SQIVND (reference sequence). The CDR3 here is CASSIAPGERETQYF. The CDR3 bases are TGTGCCAGTAGTATAGCCCCGGGAGAACGAGAGACCCAGTACTTC.

This clonotype has just a few counts. The chain uses TRBV19 and TRBJ1-5; D perhaps matches TRBD1 (5 bases). Germline-derived CDR1 and CDR2 are LNHDA and SQIVND (reference sequence). The germline V and J ends were trimmed by 5 bases and 3 bases, with 14 bases remaining between them. The CDR3 totals 15 residues. The CDR3 region has the DNA TGTGCCAGTAGTTTTGTGGGACTAATCAATCAGCCCCAGCATTTT. Translation gives CASSFVGLINQPQHF.

This clonotype was detected ten times or more. The genes are TRBV13 and TRBJ2-7; TRBD1 agrees at 7 bases. J gave up 3 bases and V 11 bases, and 13 bases lay outside the gene matches. CDR1 and CDR2 (germline): PRHDT, FYEKMQ (reference sequence). The CDR3 is 14 residues long. In DNA, the CDR3 is TGTGCCTCTACGACCGGGACAGCATACTACGAGCAGTACTTC. It specifies CASTTGTAYYEQYF.